What follows are 8 T cell receptor beta chains derived from one specimen sequenced in a study of early T cells in non-severe SARS-CoV-2 infection. TCRdb processed the 5' RACE reads anew with MiXCR; each CDR3 protein has one entry. The profile shows tens of thousands of distinct CDR3 sequences, around a tenth of them singletons. The sample consisted of whole blood. These receptors were obtained from an adult who was a healthcare worker with PCR-confirmed SARS-CoV-2 infection or an uninfected control (not recorded which).

The sample holds many counts of this clonotype. The chain recombines TRBV13 with TRBJ2-4; D unclear. Trimming removed 1 base at V and 6 bases at J, with 7 bases between. The CDR3 length is 13 residues. CDR1 is PRHDT and CDR2 is FYEKMQ in the germline V gene (reference sequence). In nucleotides, the CDR3 is TGTGCCAGCAGCTTAGAGGACGGAAACATTCAGTACTTC. This gives the protein CASSLEDGNIQYF.

This clonotype was observed many times. V gene TRBV20-1 combines with J gene TRBJ1-2, with D hard to call. V was clipped by 1 base and J by 4 bases, with 10 bases between them. This CDR3 region has 13 residues. CDR1 and CDR2 (germline): DFQATT, SNEGSKA (reference sequence). CDR3 nucleotide sequence: TGCAGTGCTAGAGCCCAGCGGGGCTATGGCTACACCTTC. Residues: CSARAQRGYGYTF.

In this sample, this clonotype turned up a few times. The chain recombines TRBV29-1 with TRBJ2-7; D may correspond to TRBD1 or TRBD2 (5 bases each). CDR1 is SQVTM and CDR2 is ANQGSEA in the germline V gene. The length of the CDR3 is 13 residues. The V end was cut by 4 bases, the J end by 6 bases, with 16 bases between. The CDR3, as DNA: TGCAGCGTTGGAGGGGCCCTAGGTCTCGAGCAGTACTTC. This encodes CSVGGALGLEQYF.

This clonotype was counted between two and nine times. The rearrangement links TRBV10-3 to TRBJ2-2, with 10 bases that match TRBD1. Germline V CDR1 and CDR2: ENHRY, SYGVKD. V gave up 4 bases and J gave up 5 bases; unmatched junction bases: 7. There are 16 residues in the CDR3. CDR3 sequence: CAISGRPGQGTGELFF. In nucleotides, the CDR3 is TGTGCCATCAGTGGCCGACCGGGACAGGGGACCGGGGAGCTGTTTTTT.

The chain joins TRBV5-1 to TRBJ1-3; unclear D gene. Germline V lookup: CDR1 SGHRS, CDR2 YFSETQ. With 1 base removed from V and 0 bases from J, the gap between germline ends came to 11 bases. The CDR3 length is 16 residues. CDR3 coding DNA: TGCGCCAGCAGCTTGACGGGCAGTATCTCTGGAAACACCATATATTTT. Amino acid sequence: CASSLTGSISGNTIYF. The full variable domain, with the rest looked up from reference TRBV5-1 and TRBJ1-3, is KAGVTQTPRYLIKTRGQQVTLSCSPISGHRSVSWYQQTPGQGLQFLFEYFSETQRNKGNFPGRFSGRQFSNSRSEMNVSTLELGDSALYLCASSLTGSISGNTIYFGEGSWLTVV.

The chain has TRBV5-1 and TRBJ2-5; the match to TRBD1 covers 8 bases. Germline V lookup: CDR1 SGHRS, CDR2 YFSETQ. V shed 3 bases and J 1 base; nucleotides not matched to a gene: 8. This CDR3 is 16 amino acids long. In nucleotides, the CDR3 is TGCGCCAGCAGCTGGAATCAGGGGGCAGCCCAAGAGACCCAGTACTTC. Its translation: CASSWNQGAAQETQYF.

The chain's CDR3 is CASSPGQTGTPLHF. Written as DNA, the CDR3 is TGTGCCAGCAGCCCCGGACAGACGGGCACACCCCTCCACTTT. This rearrangement joins TRBV3-1 to TRBJ1-6; tentatively, D is TRBD1 (6 bases). Germline assignment: CDR1 LGHDT and CDR2 YNNKEL (reference sequence). This CDR3 is 14 amino acids long. V gave up 4 bases and J gave up 11 bases, with 15 bases separating them.

The table lists this clonotype with many counts. This chain uses TRBV28 with TRBJ2-2; maybe TRBD2 (5 bases). The CDR3 runs 15 residues. The germline V and J ends were trimmed by 2 bases and 3 bases, with 10 bases remaining between them. Germline CDR1 is MDHEN and CDR2 is SYDVKM. CDR3 loop: CASSLPGMDTGELFF. The CDR3, as DNA: TGTGCCAGCAGTTTACCGGGGATGGACACCGGGGAGCTGTTTTTT.